These 22 T cell receptor beta chains were sequenced from one sample in a study of blood T cell repertoires in COVID-19. Clones were sequenced by immunoSEQ multiplex PCR, and TCRdb holds only the in-frame ones, with some missing. The sample carries about 190,000 clones, 85% to 90% recorded once. Sequenced sample: peripheral blood. The receptors stem from a man aged 50-60 years with acute or convalescent COVID-19.

The chain recombines TRBV2 with TRBJ2-7; TRBD2 aligns across 7 bases. The CDR3 loop spans 15 amino acids. Trimming at V came to 7 bases and at J to 4 bases, leaving 13 bases not matched to a gene. The germline V gene has CDR1 SNHLY and CDR2 FYNNEI. The CDR3 here is CASKDNSGTTYEQYF. CDR3 DNA sequence: TGTGCCAGCAAGGACAACTCCGGGACTACTTACGAGCAGTACTTC.

This sequence joins TRBV19 and TRBJ2-7, with a possible D match to TRBD1 (5 bases). V lost 8 bases and J lost 1, with 12 bases in between. Germline V gives CDR1 LNHDA, CDR2 SQIVND (reference sequence). There are 13 residues in the CDR3. The CDR3 bases are TGTGCCAGTCGACAGACCCTGTCCTACGAGCAGTACTTC. This translates into CASRQTLSYEQYF.

The chain employs TRBV18 and TRBJ1-3, with D possibly matching TRBD1 (5 bases). Germline CDR1 is KGHSH and CDR2 is LQKENI. V lost 4 bases, J lost 4 bases, and 8 bases lay in between. The CDR3 covers 13 residues. The CDR3 reads CASSLDSGNTIYF. CDR3 sequence (DNA): TGTGCCAGCTCACTAGACAGCGGAAACACCATATATTTT.

The chain combines TRBV10-3 with TRBJ1-6; weak D call: TRBD1 (6 bases). Trimming took off 10 bases at V and 7 bases at J, with 11 bases between the two ends. The CDR3 length is 12 residues. CDR1 is ENHRY and CDR2 is SYGVKD in the germline V gene. In nucleotides, the CDR3 is TGTGCCACCTCAGGGGACAATTCACCCCTCCACTTT. This sequence encodes CATSGDNSPLHF.

The chain combines TRBV29-1 with TRBJ1-3; no definite D call. The germline V gene encodes CDR1 SQVTM and CDR2 ANQGSEA. This CDR3 contains 13 residues. The V end lost 7 bases, the J end lost 4 bases, and 14 bases lay between the germline ends. The CDR3 protein is CSAGPRTGNTIYF. CDR3 DNA sequence: TGCAGCGCTGGGCCCCGAACCGGAAACACCATATATTTT.

V usage is TRBV7-2 and J usage is TRBJ2-3; D is unclear. Germline assignment: CDR1 SGHTA and CDR2 FQGNSA. The CDR3 loop spans 13 amino acids. The V end lost 3 bases, the J end lost 2 bases, and 6 bases lay between the germline ends. The CDR3 protein is CASSLQYTDTQYF. The CDR3 region has the DNA TGTGCCAGCAGCTTGCAGTACACAGATACGCAGTATTTT.

The chain links TRBV9 to TRBJ2-1; 12 nucleotides align to TRBD2. This CDR3 comprises 16 residues. Unmatched junction bases numbered 5, after V lost 3 bases and J lost 4 bases. The germline gives CDR1 SGDLS, CDR2 YYNGEE. In DNA, the CDR3 is TGTGCCAGCAGCGGGGCACTAGCGGGGGGTTACAATGAGCAGTTCTTC. Residues: CASSGALAGGYNEQFF.

The chain employs TRBV11-2 and TRBJ2-7; D is possibly TRBD1 (5 bases). Germline CDR1 is SGHAT and CDR2 is FQNNGV. V lost 4 bases to trimming and J lost 2 bases, with 12 bases between them. The CDR3 runs 14 residues. In DNA, the CDR3 is TGTGCCAGCAGCTCAACTTGGGGCACCTACGAGCAGTACTTC. Amino acid sequence: CASSSTWGTYEQYF.

The chain combines TRBV19 with TRBJ2-3; possibly TRBD2 for D (6 bases). Germline values: CDR1 LNHDA, CDR2 SQIVND (reference sequence). The CDR3 is 15 residues long. Trimming stripped 0 bases from V and 1 base from J, with 8 bases between. CDR3 bases: TGTGCCAGTAGTATAGAAGCGGGCCGCACAGATACGCAGTATTTT. Protein product: CASSIEAGRTDTQYF.

In this sample, this clone turned up a few times. This rearrangement joins TRBV4-2 to TRBJ1-2; 8 nucleotides agree with TRBD1. Looked up from germline, CDR1 is LGHNA and CDR2 is YNFKEQ. The CDR3 consists of 14 residues. V gave up 0 bases and J gave up 8 bases; unmatched junction bases: 5. CDR3 in amino acids: CASSQDQGAAGYTF. CDR3 DNA: TGTGCCAGCAGCCAAGATCAGGGGGCAGCCGGCTACACCTTC.

This chain uses TRBV6-2 or TRBV6-3 with TRBJ1-2, with 10 bases that match TRBD1. The CDR3 loop spans 13 amino acids. V trimming: 5 bases; J trimming: 3 bases; junction bases outside the gene matches: 0. Germline V gene lookup returns CDR1 MNHEY and CDR2 SVGEGT. The CDR3, as DNA: TGTGCCAGCAGTGGACAGGGGGACTATGGCTACACCTTC. It translates to CASSGQGDYGYTF.

The rearrangement links TRBV7-3 to TRBJ2-5, with D possibly matching TRBD2 (6 bases). Germline assignment: CDR1 SGHTA and CDR2 FQGTGA. The CDR3 has 14 amino acids. V dropped 6 bases and J dropped 2 bases, with 13 bases sitting between them. The CDR3 region has the DNA TGTGCCAGCAGTGTAATGGGGGGTCAAGAGACCCAGTACTTC. It codes for CASSVMGGQETQYF.

The gene calls are TRBV2 and TRBJ1-2, with D unclear. V was pared by 2 bases and J by 4 bases, with 8 bases between. CDR1 and CDR2 (germline): SNHLY, FYNNEI. The CDR3 spans 13 residues. CDR3 bases: TGTGCCAGCAGTGAAACAGAGACCTATGGCTACACCTTC. Its protein is CASSETETYGYTF.

The chain carries TRBV6-5 and TRBJ2-2; TRBD2 might be the D (7 bases). The CDR3 extends over 15 amino acids. The V end was cut by 7 bases, the J end by 3 bases, with 15 bases between. The germline V gene has CDR1 MNHEY and CDR2 SVGAGI. The CDR3 coding sequence is TGTGCCAGCACCCAAGGGGGGGCAGACACCGGGGAGCTGTTTTTT. Its translation: CASTQGGADTGELFF.

This sequence joins TRBV2 and TRBJ2-1; 9 positions agree with TRBD2. The germline V gene encodes CDR1 SNHLY and CDR2 FYNNEI. The V gene end was trimmed by 5 bases and the J gene end by 0 bases; junction bases not matched to a gene: 2. The CDR3 is 15 residues long. DNA for the CDR3: TGTGCCAGCAGTCTAGCGGGAAGCTCCTACAATGAGCAGTTCTTC. Translated, it gives CASSLAGSSYNEQFF.

The chain links TRBV9 to TRBJ2-4, with 9 positions matching TRBD2. This CDR3 contains 17 residues. The germline CDR1 and CDR2 sequences are SGDLS and YYNGEE. V lost 2 bases and J lost 8; bases outside the gene matches: 14. As DNA, the CDR3 is TGTGCCAGCAGCGTGCCCCGGGCTGGCGGGAGGGAGGACATTCAGTACTTC. Its translation is CASSVPRAGGREDIQYF.

The CDR3 DNA reads as TGCGCCAGCAGCCAAGCCGACAGGGCCGGGGAGCTGTTTTTT. Translated: CASSQADRAGELFF. The rearrangement links TRBV4-1 to TRBJ2-2; 7 bases are shared with TRBD1. In germline, CDR1 is MGHRA, CDR2 YSYEKL. The junction had 2 bases not matched to a gene; V was cut back by 1 base and J by 6 bases. The CDR3 is made up of 14 amino acids.

V gene TRBV3-1 (or the pseudogene TRBV3-2) combines with J gene TRBJ1-2; D remains unclear. The CDR3 consists of 12 residues. Germline V gives CDR1 LGHDT, CDR2 YNNKEL (reference sequence). Trimming removed 5 bases from V and 4 bases from J, with 8 bases in between. For the CDR3, the DNA is TGTGCCAGCAGCTCCCCCGGCTATGGCTACACCTTC. It translates to CASSSPGYGYTF.

CDR3 DNA sequence: TGTGCCAGCAGCCTAAAAGAGACCCAGTACTTC. Protein product: CASSLKETQYF. J is TRBJ2-5 and V is TRBV3-1 (or the pseudogene TRBV3-2), with D unresolved. The CDR3 totals 11 residues. Trimming took off 4 bases at V and 3 bases at J, with 3 bases between the two ends. CDR1 LGHDT and CDR2 YNNKEL come from the germline V gene (reference sequence).

The rearrangement joins TRBV5-4 to TRBJ2-7; D may be TRBD2 (5 bases). The CDR3 totals 14 residues. V lost 0 bases to trimming and J lost 1 base, with 8 bases between them. The germline CDR1 and CDR2 sequences are SGHNT and YYREEE (reference sequence). Written as DNA, the CDR3 is TGTGCCAGCAGCTTGGATCCGGGGTCCTACGAGCAGTACGTC. It is translated as CASSLDPGSYEQYV.

The J gene is TRBJ2-1, the V gene TRBV9, with 10 bases fitting TRBD2. Trimming took 0 bases from V and 10 from J; bases not matched to a gene: 16. Germline lookup yields CDR1 SGDLS and CDR2 YYNGEE. The CDR3 is 18 residues long. The CDR3 DNA reads TGTGCCAGCAGCGTAGGCCCCAGAGGGAGCGGGGGGGCACGGGAGCAGTTCTTC. Residues: CASSVGPRGSGGAREQFF.

The chain uses TRBV9 and TRBJ1-5; 9 bases agree with TRBD1. The CDR3 consists of 15 residues. J was trimmed by 3 bases and V by 4 bases; bases with no gene match: 5. From germline, CDR1 is SGDLS and CDR2 YYNGEE. Here the CDR3 reads CASSLTGGFNQPQHF. The CDR3 nucleotides read TGTGCCAGCAGCTTGACAGGGGGGTTCAATCAGCCCCAGCATTTT. The full variable domain, in which reference TRBV9 and TRBJ1-5 provide the parts outside the CDR3, is DSGVTQTPKHLITATGQRVTLRCSPRSGDLSVYWYQQSLDQGLQFLIQYYNGEERAKGNILERFSAQQFPDLHSELNLSSLELGDSALYFCASSLTGGFNQPQHFGDGTRLSIL.